A single sample gave rise to the 18 T cell receptor beta chains below, sequenced in a study of Graves' ophthalmopathy and Graves' hyperthyroidism. From RNA, the CDR3 regions of TCR beta chains were amplified and sequenced. The first-round RT-PCR employed HTBI primers together with the Qiagen OneStep RT-PCR kit. A multiplex PCR was then performed as the second round. TCRdb processed the multiplex PCR reads anew with MiXCR; each CDR3 protein has one entry. The sample holds about 380,000 distinct CDR3 sequences, approximately 15% seen once. Input material: peripheral blood. The receptors come from a woman between 18 and 29 years old with stable Graves' hyperthyroidism.

The chain has TRBV4-1 and TRBJ2-4, with TRBD1 matching over 7 bases. J lost 0 bases, V lost 0 bases, and 5 bases had no gene match. Germline CDR1 reads MGHRA; CDR2 reads YSYEKL. CDR3 size: 17 residues. CDR3: CASSQDQQGPAKNIQYF. The CDR3 DNA is TGCGCCAGCAGCCAAGATCAACAGGGGCCAGCCAAAAACATTCAGTACTTC.

This clonotype has ten or more counts. The CDR3 sequence: CSASAREWGAGTEAFF. CDR3 nucleotides: TGCAGTGCTAGCGCTCGCGAATGGGGCGCAGGCACTGAAGCTTTCTTT. The rearrangement joins TRBV20-1 to TRBJ1-1; maybe TRBD1 (5 bases). The V gene lost 3 bases and the J gene lost 4 bases, with 21 bases spanning the gap. The CDR3 length is 16 residues. CDR1 DFQATT and CDR2 SNEGSKA come from the germline V gene (reference sequence).

This clonotype appeared many times. The chain uses TRBV27 and TRBJ1-5, with D hard to call. The germline CDR1 and CDR2 sequences are MNHEY and SMNVEV (reference sequence). CDR3 size: 15 residues. The germline V and J ends were trimmed by 2 bases and 0 bases, with 8 bases remaining between them. The chain's CDR3 is CASSLEGYSNQPQHF. In nucleotides, the CDR3 is TGTGCCAGCAGTTTAGAGGGTTATAGCAATCAGCCCCAGCATTTT.

This clonotype was seen repeatedly, ten times or more. The V call is TRBV2, the J call TRBJ1-1; D is unclear. This CDR3 is 12 amino acids long. Trimming took 4 bases from V and 11 from J, leaving 14 bases between them. In germline, CDR1 is SNHLY, CDR2 FYNNEI. This CDR3 is CASSARPAEAFF. For the CDR3, the DNA is TGTGCCAGCAGTGCCAGGCCCGCGGAGGCTTTCTTT.

The chain has TRBV11-2 and TRBJ2-7; weak D call: TRBD1 (8 bases). The CDR3 totals 16 residues. Deletions cut 3 bases from V and 2 bases from J, with 17 bases between. From germline, CDR1 is SGHAT and CDR2 FQNNGV. Here the CDR3 reads CASSFPRTGRAYEQYF. In DNA, the CDR3 is TGTGCCAGCAGCTTTCCTCGGACAGGGAGGGCCTACGAGCAGTACTTC.

The table lists this clonotype with many counts. The rearrangement joins TRBV19 to TRBJ1-2; D gene unclear. The CDR3 is made up of 12 amino acids. Trimming took off 2 bases at V and 7 bases at J, with 8 bases between the two ends. The V gene's germline CDR1 is LNHDA and CDR2 SQIVND (reference sequence). CDR3 protein: CASSIRGGGYTF. DNA of the CDR3: TGTGCCAGTAGTATACGAGGAGGTGGCTACACCTTC.

This clonotype appeared many times. The chain has TRBV24-1 and TRBJ2-5; no clear D. This CDR3 region has 15 residues. The germline V and J ends were trimmed by 4 bases and 4 bases, with 15 bases remaining between them. Germline CDR1 and CDR2: KGHDR and SFDVKD. The CDR3 DNA follows: TGTGCCACCAGTGACCCGGACGACGCACGAGAGACCCAGTACTTC. Translating it yields CATSDPDDARETQYF.

The sample holds many counts of this clonotype. The V and J genes are TRBV12-3 or TRBV12-4 and TRBJ1-1; TRBD1 agrees at 9 bases. This CDR3 region has 12 residues. V lost 10 bases, J lost 4 bases, and 4 bases stayed unmatched. The CDR3 bases are TGTGCCACTCACAGGGGGCCCACTGAAGCTTTCTTT. It is translated as CATHRGPTEAFF.

CDR3: CASRPIGISDTQYF. The CDR3, as DNA: TGTGCCAGCAGGCCCATAGGAATTTCAGATACGCAGTATTTT. V and J are TRBV28 and TRBJ2-3; D is uncertain. V was pared by 6 bases and J by 4 bases, with 14 bases between. Per the germline V gene, CDR1 is MDHEN and CDR2 is SYDVKM. This CDR3 is 14 amino acids long.

This clonotype was recorded many times. This chain connects TRBV6-2 or TRBV6-3 to TRBJ1-5; 9 bases are shared with TRBD1. V shed 0 bases, J shed 2 bases, and the junction held 2 bases outside the gene matches. CDR3 length equals 16 residues. Germline assignment: CDR1 MNHEY and CDR2 SVGEGT. This chain's CDR3 is CASSYSRTGGNQPQHF. CDR3 coding DNA: TGTGCCAGCAGTTACTCGCGGACAGGGGGCAATCAGCCCCAGCATTTT.

With regard to this clonotype: Relative to the germline gene, one junction end is altered; a read error may explain this. The chain combines TRBV6-2 or TRBV6-3 with TRBJ1-1; unclear D gene. Germline V CDR1 and CDR2: MNHEY, SVGEGT. This CDR3 region has 14 residues. CDR3 residues: CASSYSIGITDAFF. The CDR3 DNA reads TGTGCCAGCAGTTACTCGATAGGGATTACTGATGCTTTCTTT.

This clonotype occurred many times. This chain links TRBV4-1 with TRBJ1-1; the D gene is possibly TRBD1 (6 bases). Trimming pared 2 bases from V and 0 bases from J, leaving 19 bases between. Germline loops: CDR1 MGHRA, CDR2 YSYEKL. The CDR3 runs to 18 residues. CDR3 nucleotide sequence: TGCGCCAGCAGCCAATCAGGGGACCGCGCCGACGTGAACACTGAAGCTTTCTTT. This gives the protein CASSQSGDRADVNTEAFF.

This clonotype was seen many times. CDR3 amino acids: CASSLDSYIEAFF. The CDR3, as DNA: TGTGCCAGCAGCTTAGATAGCTACATCGAAGCTTTCTTT. This chain joins TRBV11-3 and TRBJ1-1; D gene unclear. This CDR3 has 13 amino acids. Trimming cost V 0 bases and J 8 bases, with 10 bases left between them. Germline CDR1 and CDR2: SGHNT and YENEEA.

This clonotype came up many times. This rearrangement joins TRBV7-8 to TRBJ1-1, with D hard to call. Trimming shortened V by 3 bases and J by 3 bases, and 14 bases separated the two germline ends. The CDR3 extends over 15 amino acids. Per germline, CDR1 SGHVS and CDR2 FQNEAQ. This CDR3 is CASSFIGGKDTEAFF. CDR3 sequence (DNA): TGTGCCAGCAGCTTCATAGGTGGGAAGGACACTGAAGCTTTCTTT. The whole variable domain, filled in from reference TRBV7-8 and TRBJ1-1, reads GAGVSQSPRYKVAKRGQDVALRCDPISGHVSLFWYQQALGQGPEFLTYFQNEAQLDKSGLPSDRFFAERPEGSVSTLKIQRTQQEDSAVYLCASSFIGGKDTEAFFGQGTRLTVV.

This clonotype came up many times. The chain couples TRBV19 to TRBJ1-5; D might be TRBD1 (5 bases). The CDR3 has 15 residues. The germline CDR1 and CDR2 sequences are LNHDA and SQIVND (reference sequence). Between the trimmed V and J ends, which lost 10 bases and 0 bases, there was a span of 16 bases. CDR3 in amino acids: CATRRTIYSNQPQHF. The CDR3 coding sequence is TGTGCCACCAGGAGGACAATTTATAGCAATCAGCCCCAGCATTTT.

This clonotype has ten or more counts. The chain joins TRBV6-1 to TRBJ2-7, with D perhaps TRBD2 (5 bases). There are 11 residues in the CDR3. The germline CDR1 and CDR2 sequences are MNHNS and SASEGT. The V and J ends lost 6 bases and 3 bases respectively, with 6 bases between them. As DNA, the CDR3 is TGTGCCAGCAGGGAGGTCTACGAGCAGTACTTC. Translation: CASREVYEQYF.

This clonotype was observed many times. The chain recombines TRBV2 with TRBJ2-7; TRBD2 matches 7 bases. J gave up 2 bases and V 6 bases, and 10 bases lay outside the gene matches. From germline, CDR1 is SNHLY and CDR2 FYNNEI. The CDR3 runs 15 residues. CDR3 nucleotides: TGTGCCAGCAGGCCAACTAGCGTGGGCCCCTACGAGCAGTACTTC. Its protein product is CASRPTSVGPYEQYF.

This clonotype appeared many times. The junction differs from germline at one of its ends, possibly a read error. The rearrangement joins TRBV9 to TRBJ1-1; no clear D. Germline values: CDR1 SGDLS, CDR2 YYNGEE. The CDR3 covers 11 residues. CDR3 sequence: CASRVEGEAFF. The CDR3 nucleotides read TGTGCCAGCAGGGTAGAAGGTGAAGCTTTCTTT.